These 25 T cell receptor beta chains share one sample of origin, sequenced in a study of blood T cell repertoires in COVID-19. This table comes from immunoSEQ multiplex PCR, and its TCRdb copy is limited to in-frame clones, with some not included. Of 300,000 to 400,000 clones in the sample, 85% to 90% were seen once. Sequenced material: peripheral blood. Every receptor here comes from a woman aged 50 to 65 with COVID-19, enrolled during active disease.

This chain joins TRBV6-5 and TRBJ1-1; 10 bases map to TRBD1. This CDR3 has 13 amino acids. V shed 6 bases, J shed 5 bases, and the junction held 3 bases outside the gene matches. Germline values: CDR1 MNHEY, CDR2 SVGAGI. CDR3: CASSDRGRTEAFF. CDR3 coding DNA: TGTGCCAGCAGCGACAGGGGGCGGACTGAAGCTTTCTTT.

The rearrangement uses TRBV19 and TRBJ2-2; the D gene is possibly TRBD2 (5 bases). The germline gives CDR1 LNHDA, CDR2 SQIVND (reference sequence). V shed 5 bases and J shed 4 bases, with 11 bases lying between them. The CDR3 is made up of 14 amino acids. CDR3 bases: TGTGCCAGTAGTTACAAGAGCGGCACCGGGGAGCTGTTTTTT. Translating it yields CASSYKSGTGELFF.

V gene TRBV9 combines with J gene TRBJ2-3; maybe TRBD1 (6 bases). The CDR3 loop spans 15 amino acids. V lost 6 bases, J lost 0 bases, and 14 bases lay in between. Germline V gene data show CDR1 as SGDLS and CDR2 as YYNGEE. The CDR3 here is CASTQGGRSTDTQYF. The CDR3 nucleotides are TGTGCCAGCACCCAAGGGGGACGCAGCACAGATACGCAGTATTTT.

The chain joins TRBV2 to TRBJ2-7; TRBD1 matches 8 bases. Germline CDR1 and CDR2: SNHLY and FYNNEI. The V gene end was trimmed by 7 bases and the J gene end by 1 base; junction bases not matched to a gene: 6. CDR3 length: 14 residues. The CDR3 protein is CASNPRTGSYEQYF. CDR3 DNA: TGTGCCAGCAACCCCCGGACAGGGTCCTACGAGCAGTACTTC.

This clone was observed a single time. The J gene is TRBJ2-7, the V gene TRBV18; D may be TRBD1 (6 bases). The CDR3 is 12 amino acids. Germline loops: CDR1 KGHSH, CDR2 LQKENI. V was cut by 6 bases and J by 5 bases, with 11 bases left in between. The CDR3 DNA follows: TGTGCCAGCTCGACCAACAGGGACGAGCAGTACTTC. Translation gives CASSTNRDEQYF.

Worth noting for this clone: Other DNA variants within this sample encode the same CDR3. This chain joins TRBV7-9 and TRBJ2-7; 7 nucleotides agree with TRBD1. Germline CDR1 SEHNR, CDR2 FQNEAQ (reference sequence). V shed 5 bases, J shed 3 bases, and the junction held 7 bases outside the gene matches. The CDR3 spans 14 residues. Here the CDR3 reads CASSLGQGDYEQYF. CDR3 in DNA: TGTGCCAGCAGCCTAGGGCAGGGGGACTACGAGCAGTACTTC.

This rearrangement joins TRBV30 to TRBJ1-1; TRBD1 aligns across 7 bases. The CDR3 has 13 amino acids. V shed 4 bases and J 2 bases; nucleotides not matched to a gene: 4. The germline CDR1 and CDR2 sequences are GTSNPN and SVGIG (reference sequence). The CDR3 sequence: CAWMSGGNTEAFF. The CDR3, as DNA: TGTGCCTGGATGTCAGGGGGTAACACTGAAGCTTTCTTT. The full variable domain, completed using reference TRBV30 and TRBJ1-1, is SQTIHQWPATLVQPVGSPLSLECTVEGTSNPNLYWYRQAAGRGLQLLFYSVGIGQISSEVPQNLSASRPQDRQFILSSKKLLLSDSGFYLCAWMSGGNTEAFFGQGTRLTVV.

The chain recombines TRBV29-1 with TRBJ2-7; D ambiguous. In germline, CDR1 is SQVTM, CDR2 ANQGSEA. The CDR3 totals 11 residues. The V end was cut by 4 bases, the J end by 1 base, with 5 bases between. CDR3 in amino acids: CSVAISYEQYF. The DNA for the CDR3 is TGCAGCGTTGCTATATCCTACGAGCAGTACTTC.

The gene calls are TRBV29-1 and TRBJ2-3; 14 bases match TRBD2. The germline V gene has CDR1 SQVTM and CDR2 ANQGSEA. V was clipped by 7 bases and J by 4 bases; unmatched bases: 7. The CDR3 sequence is 15 residues long. CDR3: CSAKGTSGRSDTQYF. CDR3 DNA sequence: TGCAGCGCTAAAGGGACTAGCGGGAGATCAGATACGCAGTATTTT.

The chain combines TRBV2 with TRBJ2-5; TRBD1 aligns across 8 bases. V shed 6 bases and J 4 bases; nucleotides not matched to a gene: 13. Per the germline V gene, CDR1 is SNHLY and CDR2 is FYNNEI. This CDR3 region has 16 residues. In nucleotides, the CDR3 is TGTGCCAGCAGGCAAAACAGGGGGAACTTCGGAGAGACCCAGTACTTC. This encodes CASRQNRGNFGETQYF.

The chain uses TRBV7-2 and TRBJ2-5; TRBD2 might be the D (5 bases). Germline-derived CDR1 and CDR2 are SGHTA and FQGNSA. There are 13 residues in the CDR3. Trimming removed 5 bases from V and 4 bases from J, with 11 bases in between. CDR3 loop: CASSPGSSETQYF. CDR3 nucleotide sequence: TGTGCCAGCAGCCCGGGATCCTCAGAGACCCAGTACTTC. Full variable domain (rest looked up from reference TRBV7-2 and TRBJ2-5): GAGVSQSPSNKVTEKGKDVELRCDPISGHTALYWYRQSLGQGLEFLIYFQGNSAPDKSGLPSDRFSAERTGGSVSTLTIQRTQQEDSAVYLCASSPGSSETQYFGPGTRLLVL.

This clone showed up just once. The chain is built from TRBV29-1 and TRBJ2-7, with D tentatively TRBD1 (6 bases). Germline V gene data show CDR1 as SQVTM and CDR2 as ANQGSEA. CDR3 length: 11 amino acids. V gave up 6 bases and J gave up 2 bases, with 8 bases separating them. CDR3 in amino acids: CSVQGTYEQYF. CDR3 nucleotides: TGCAGCGTCCAGGGGACCTACGAGCAGTACTTC.

The rearrangement uses TRBV3-1 (or the pseudogene TRBV3-2) and TRBJ2-7, with D perhaps TRBD2 (5 bases). Germline values: CDR1 LGHDT, CDR2 YNNKEL (reference sequence). The length of the CDR3 is 16 residues. The V end was cut by 1 base, the J end by 3 bases, with 16 bases between. The CDR3 is CASSQGSGGSFYEQYF. In DNA form, the CDR3 reads TGTGCCAGCAGCCAAGGTTCAGGCGGGTCCTTCTACGAGCAGTACTTC.

The V gene is TRBV18, the J gene TRBJ1-6, with D possibly matching TRBD1 (6 bases). The CDR3 covers 19 residues. V was cut by 3 bases and J by 5 bases, with 23 bases left in between. Germline V gives CDR1 KGHSH, CDR2 LQKENI. The CDR3 region has the DNA TGTGCCAGCTCACCCCTACAGGGAAACTTTATTGCCGATAATTCACCCCTCCACTTT. As protein: CASSPLQGNFIADNSPLHF.

The genes are TRBV19 and TRBJ1-2, with D hard to call. Germline V gives CDR1 LNHDA, CDR2 SQIVND (reference sequence). V dropped 3 bases and J dropped 7 bases, with 15 bases sitting between them. The CDR3 loop spans 14 amino acids. The CDR3 region is CASSIDGLSGGYTF. The CDR3 DNA sequence: TGTGCCAGTAGTATTGACGGACTTAGCGGTGGCTACACCTTC.

V usage is TRBV6-2 or TRBV6-3 and J usage is TRBJ1-2; TRBD1 agrees at 7 bases. Per germline, CDR1 MNHEY and CDR2 SVGEGT. The CDR3 contains 14 residues. V gave up 5 bases and J gave up 6 bases; unmatched junction bases: 9. The CDR3 reads CASSRTGFGDGYTF. CDR3 bases: TGTGCCAGCAGTCGGACAGGCTTTGGGGATGGCTACACCTTC.

The gene calls are TRBV12-2 and TRBJ2-7; the DNA was not compared with TRBD2, the D call given in the table. TRBV12-2 has pseudogene status. The CDR3 consists of 19 residues. The DNA for the CDR3 is TGTGCAAGTCGCACCCCAATTGGTTTACTAGCGGGAGGCTCCTACGAGCAGTACTTC. Protein: CASRTPIGLLAGGSYEQYF.

V usage is TRBV27 and J usage is TRBJ2-7, with 8 bases lining up with TRBD1. Per germline, CDR1 MNHEY and CDR2 SMNVEV (reference sequence). This CDR3 is built from 16 residues. After removal of 4 bases from V and 3 bases from J, the junction contained 11 bases not matched to a gene. CDR3 in amino acids: CASSSQLPGQDYEQYF. In DNA, the CDR3 is TGTGCCAGCAGTTCCCAGTTACCGGGACAGGACTACGAGCAGTACTTC.

V usage is TRBV24-1 and J usage is TRBJ2-3; a possible D gene is TRBD1 (5 bases). CDR1 and CDR2 (germline): KGHDR, SFDVKD. With 7 bases removed from V and 4 bases from J, the gap between germline ends came to 17 bases. The length of the CDR3 is 15 residues. CDR3 bases: TGTGCCACCAGCACAACAGGTTTGGGGTCAGATACGCAGTATTTT. Protein: CATSTTGLGSDTQYF.

The CDR3 DNA is TGCAGCGTTGATAGTCGGGAGCGGGTGGATAATGAGCAGTTCTTC. It is translated as CSVDSRERVDNEQFF. The chain uses TRBV29-1 and TRBJ2-1; weak D call: TRBD2 (6 bases). The CDR3 contains 15 residues. Trimming took off 3 bases at V and 7 bases at J, with 19 bases between the two ends. Germline assignment: CDR1 SQVTM and CDR2 ANQGSEA.

V is TRBV30 and J is TRBJ1-6; D remains unclear. The germline CDR1 and CDR2 sequences are GTSNPN and SVGIG (reference sequence). This CDR3 contains 14 residues. The V and J ends lost 5 bases and 7 bases respectively, with 15 bases between them. CDR3 coding DNA: TGTGCCTGGGAAGGAGGCGGAAGAAATTCACCCCTCCACTTT. Residues: CAWEGGGRNSPLHF.

This clone has more than one count but fewer than ten. The chain employs TRBV10-2 and TRBJ2-5; D is uncertain. Germline CDR1 and CDR2: WSHSY and SAAADI. CDR3 length: 14 amino acids. The V end lost 2 bases, the J end lost 4 bases, and 11 bases lay between the germline ends. In DNA, the CDR3 is TGCGCCAGCAGTGAGATGTCCAGGTTAGAGACCCAGTACTTC. As protein: CASSEMSRLETQYF.

The rearrangement links TRBV29-1 to TRBJ2-3, with 8 nucleotides matching TRBD1. The CDR3 consists of 17 residues. Germline-derived CDR1 and CDR2 are SQVTM and ANQGSEA. Trimming removed 3 bases from V and 1 base from J; junction bases left unmatched: 12. The CDR3 sequence: CSVEGRTGQWGTDTQYF. The CDR3 nucleotides read TGCAGCGTTGAGGGGAGGACAGGGCAATGGGGCACAGATACGCAGTATTTT.

This chain connects TRBV2 to TRBJ1-2; 7 positions agree with TRBD1. Germline V lookup: CDR1 SNHLY, CDR2 FYNNEI. V shed 6 bases and J 0 bases; nucleotides not matched to a gene: 10. The CDR3 is 16 amino acids. CDR3 sequence reads: CASRFTGTVTNYGYTF. In DNA, the CDR3 is TGTGCCAGCAGATTTACCGGGACAGTGACTAACTATGGCTACACCTTC.

The chain employs TRBV6-5 and TRBJ1-5; weak D call: TRBD1 (6 bases). The ends were cut back, 8 bases at V and 4 bases at J, with 15 bases in the middle. Germline values: CDR1 MNHEY, CDR2 SVGAGI. The CDR3 has 14 residues. The CDR3 bases are TGTGCCAGCTCTCGGACAGCGCGAAATCAGCCCCAGCATTTT. It encodes CASSRTARNQPQHF.